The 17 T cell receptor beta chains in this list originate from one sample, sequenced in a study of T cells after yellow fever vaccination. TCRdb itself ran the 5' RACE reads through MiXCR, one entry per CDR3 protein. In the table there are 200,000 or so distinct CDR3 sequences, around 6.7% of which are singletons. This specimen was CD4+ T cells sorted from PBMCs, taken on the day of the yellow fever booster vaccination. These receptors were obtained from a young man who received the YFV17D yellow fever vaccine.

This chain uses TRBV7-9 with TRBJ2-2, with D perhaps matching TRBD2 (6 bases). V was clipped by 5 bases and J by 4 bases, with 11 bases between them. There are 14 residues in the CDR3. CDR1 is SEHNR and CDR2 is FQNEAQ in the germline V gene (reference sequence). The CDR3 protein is CASSALAPTGELFF. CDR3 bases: TGTGCCAGCAGCGCCCTAGCGCCCACCGGGGAGCTGTTTTTT.

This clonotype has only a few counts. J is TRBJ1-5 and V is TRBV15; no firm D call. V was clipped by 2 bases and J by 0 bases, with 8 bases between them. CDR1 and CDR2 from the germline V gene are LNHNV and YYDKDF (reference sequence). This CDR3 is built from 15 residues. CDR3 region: CATSRIRDSNQPQHF. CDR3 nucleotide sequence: TGTGCCACCAGCAGAATACGGGATAGCAATCAGCCCCAGCATTTT.

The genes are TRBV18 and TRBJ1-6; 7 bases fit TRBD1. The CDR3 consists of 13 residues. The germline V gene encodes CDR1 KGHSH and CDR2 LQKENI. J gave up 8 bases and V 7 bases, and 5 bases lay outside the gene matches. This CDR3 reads CASFDRVDSPLHF. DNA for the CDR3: TGTGCCAGCTTCGACAGGGTAGATTCACCCCTCCACTTT.

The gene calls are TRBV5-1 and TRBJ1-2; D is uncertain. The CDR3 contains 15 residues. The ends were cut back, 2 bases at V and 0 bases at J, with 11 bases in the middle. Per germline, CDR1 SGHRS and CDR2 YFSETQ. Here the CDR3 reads CASSLSAGANYGYTF. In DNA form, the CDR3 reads TGCGCCAGCAGCTTAAGTGCGGGAGCTAACTATGGCTACACCTTC. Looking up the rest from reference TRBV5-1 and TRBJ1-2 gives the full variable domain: KAGVTQTPRYLIKTRGQQVTLSCSPISGHRSVSWYQQTPGQGLQFLFEYFSETQRNKGNFPGRFSGRQFSNSRSEMNVSTLELGDSALYLCASSLSAGANYGYTFGSGTRLTVV.

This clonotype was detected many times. CDR3 coding DNA: TGTGCCAGCAGCCCGGAGGGGGCTAAGAACACCGGGGAGCTGTTTTTT. It encodes CASSPEGAKNTGELFF. V usage is TRBV7-9 and J usage is TRBJ2-2; possibly TRBD1 for D (7 bases). CDR3 length: 16 amino acids. V lost 5 bases and J 1 base, leaving 14 bases between the germline ends. Per the germline V gene, CDR1 is SEHNR and CDR2 is FQNEAQ (reference sequence).

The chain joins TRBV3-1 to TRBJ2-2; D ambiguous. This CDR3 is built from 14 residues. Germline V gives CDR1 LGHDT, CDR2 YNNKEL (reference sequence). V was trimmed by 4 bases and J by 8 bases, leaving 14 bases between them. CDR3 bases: TGTGCCAGCAGCCTAACGGCTAGAAAAGGGGAGCTGTTTTTT. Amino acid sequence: CASSLTARKGELFF.

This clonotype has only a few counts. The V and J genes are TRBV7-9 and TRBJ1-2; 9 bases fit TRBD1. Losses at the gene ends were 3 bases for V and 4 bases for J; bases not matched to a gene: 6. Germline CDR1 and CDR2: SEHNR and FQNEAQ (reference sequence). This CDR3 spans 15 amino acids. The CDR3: CASSFERQGVYGYTF. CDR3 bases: TGTGCCAGCAGCTTCGAGAGACAGGGGGTCTATGGCTACACCTTC.

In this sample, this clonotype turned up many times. The CDR3 protein is CASSLEGTTHGELFF. The CDR3 DNA sequence: TGTGCCAGCAGCTTAGAAGGGACCACCCACGGGGAGCTGTTTTTT. This chain uses TRBV11-2 with TRBJ2-2; either TRBD1 or TRBD2 may supply D (5 bases each). Trimming removed 0 bases from V and 7 bases from J, with 12 bases in between. The CDR3 has 15 amino acids. Germline CDR1 reads SGHAT; CDR2 reads FQNNGV.

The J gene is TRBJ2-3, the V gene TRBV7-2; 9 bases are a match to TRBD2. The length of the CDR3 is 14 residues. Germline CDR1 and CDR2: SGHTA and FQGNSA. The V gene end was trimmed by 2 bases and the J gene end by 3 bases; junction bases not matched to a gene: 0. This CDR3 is CASSLSGRTDTQYF. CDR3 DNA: TGTGCCAGCAGCTTAAGCGGGAGGACAGATACGCAGTATTTT.

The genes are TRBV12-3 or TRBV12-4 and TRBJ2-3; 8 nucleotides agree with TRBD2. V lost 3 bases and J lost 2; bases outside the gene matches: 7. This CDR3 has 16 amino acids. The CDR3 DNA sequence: TGTGCCAGCAGTTTCGCCAGCGGGGGAAACACAGATACGCAGTATTTT. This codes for CASSFASGGNTDTQYF.

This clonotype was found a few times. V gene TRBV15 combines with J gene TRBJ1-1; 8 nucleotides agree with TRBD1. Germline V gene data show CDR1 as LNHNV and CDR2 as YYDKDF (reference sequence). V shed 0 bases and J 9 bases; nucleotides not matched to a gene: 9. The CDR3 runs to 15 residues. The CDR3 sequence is CATSRDGGQGQKAFF. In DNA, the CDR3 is TGTGCCACCAGCAGAGATGGAGGACAGGGTCAAAAAGCTTTCTTT.

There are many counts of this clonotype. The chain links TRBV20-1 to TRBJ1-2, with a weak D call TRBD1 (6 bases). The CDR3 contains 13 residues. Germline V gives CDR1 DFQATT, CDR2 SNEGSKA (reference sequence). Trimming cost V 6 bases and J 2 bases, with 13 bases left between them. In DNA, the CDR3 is TGCAGTGCCGCTGACAGGTCCAACTATGGCTACACCTTC. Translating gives CSAADRSNYGYTF.

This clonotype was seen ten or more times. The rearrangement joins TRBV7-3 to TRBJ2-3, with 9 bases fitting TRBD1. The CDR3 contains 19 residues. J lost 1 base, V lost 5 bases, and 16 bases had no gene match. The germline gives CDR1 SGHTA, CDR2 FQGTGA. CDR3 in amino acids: CASSPRGTGMLEGTDTQYF. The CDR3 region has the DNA TGTGCCAGCAGCCCAAGGGGGACAGGGATGCTCGAGGGCACAGATACGCAGTATTTT.

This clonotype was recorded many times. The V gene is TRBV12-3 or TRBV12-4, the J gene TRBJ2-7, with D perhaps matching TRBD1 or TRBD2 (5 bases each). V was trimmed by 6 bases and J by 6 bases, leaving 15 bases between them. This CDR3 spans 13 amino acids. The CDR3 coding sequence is TGTGCCAGCAGCCTAGGGACGCCGGGCGAGCAGTACTTC. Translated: CASSLGTPGEQYF.

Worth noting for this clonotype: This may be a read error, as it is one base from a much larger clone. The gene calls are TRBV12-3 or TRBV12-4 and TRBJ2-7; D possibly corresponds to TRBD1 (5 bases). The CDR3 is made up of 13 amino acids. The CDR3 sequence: CARSLDTSYEQYF. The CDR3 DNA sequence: TGTGCCAGAAGTTTGGACACCAGCTACGAGCAGTACTTC.

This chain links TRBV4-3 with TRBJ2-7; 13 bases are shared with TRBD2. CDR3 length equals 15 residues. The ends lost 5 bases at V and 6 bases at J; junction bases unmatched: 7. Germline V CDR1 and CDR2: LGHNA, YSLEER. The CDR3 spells CASSTRLAGGFEQYF. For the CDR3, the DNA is TGCGCCAGCAGCACCCGACTAGCGGGAGGATTCGAGCAGTACTTC.

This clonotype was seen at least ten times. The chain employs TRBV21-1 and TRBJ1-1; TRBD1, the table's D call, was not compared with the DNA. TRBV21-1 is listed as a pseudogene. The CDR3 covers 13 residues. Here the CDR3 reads CASSPGSCAEAFF. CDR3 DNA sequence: TGTGCCAGCAGCCCGGGGTCATGCGCTGAAGCTTTCTTT.